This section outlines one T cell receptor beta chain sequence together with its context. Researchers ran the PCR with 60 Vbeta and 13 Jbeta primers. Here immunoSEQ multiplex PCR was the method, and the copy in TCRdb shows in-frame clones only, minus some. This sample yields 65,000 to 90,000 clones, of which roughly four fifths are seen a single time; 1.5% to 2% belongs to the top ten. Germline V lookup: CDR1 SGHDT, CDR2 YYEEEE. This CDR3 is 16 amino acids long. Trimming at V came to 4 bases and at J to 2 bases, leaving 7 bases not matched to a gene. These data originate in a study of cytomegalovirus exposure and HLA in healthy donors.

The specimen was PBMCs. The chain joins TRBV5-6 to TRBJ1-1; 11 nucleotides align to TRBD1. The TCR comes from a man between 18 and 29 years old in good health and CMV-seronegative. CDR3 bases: TGTGCCAGCAGCCCCACCGGACAGGGGGCAAACACTGAAGCTTTCTTT. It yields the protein CASSPTGQGANTEAFF.